This is a list of T cell receptor beta chains from one sample in a study of blood T cell repertoires in COVID-19. The protocol was immunoSEQ multiplex PCR, while the TCRdb copy is restricted to in-frame clones and leaves out a portion. The sample holds about 280,000 clones, roughly 85% seen once. Sequencing was performed on peripheral blood. These receptors were taken from a woman between 45 and 60 years old who had recovered from COVID-19. The CDR3 runs from the conserved cysteine through the conserved F or W. A D gene is named only where the DNA matches it firmly. Not every row has a clone size; where given, it reads once, few, many or a size class.

D gene	V gene	J gene	clone size	CDR3 protein	CDR3 DNA
NA	TRBV6-5	TRBJ1-4	NA	CASKPLQGNEKLFF	TGTGCCAGCAAACCACTGCAGGGGAATGAAAAACTGTTTTTT
NA	TRBV12-5	TRBJ1-5	NA	CASGLEEGAPQHF	TGTGCTAGTGGTTTGGAGGAGGGCGCGCCCCAGCATTTT
NA	TRBV5-4	TRBJ2-5	NA	CASSLRETQYF	TGTGCCAGCAGCTTGCGTGAGACCCAGTACTTC
TRBD1	TRBV2	TRBJ1-4	NA	CASSDSRGRGNEKLFF	TGTGCCAGCAGTGATTCCAGGGGGCGGGGTAATGAAAAACTGTTTTTT
NA	TRBV6-1	TRBJ1-2	NA	CASSEARYYGYTF	TGTGCCAGCAGTGAAGCGCGGTACTATGGCTACACCTTC
NA	TRBV18	TRBJ1-6	once	CASSLESSYNLPLHF	TGTGCCAGCTCACTTGAGAGCTCCTATAATTTACCCCTCCACTTT
TRBD1	TRBV28	TRBJ2-5	NA	CASRGQGQETQYF	TGTGCCAGCAGGGGACAGGGTCAAGAGACCCAGTACTTC
TRBD2	TRBV10-3	TRBJ2-5	NA	CAISAGGEETQYF	TGTGCCATCAGTGCCGGGGGGGAAGAGACCCAGTACTTC
TRBD1	TRBV7-2	TRBJ2-3	NA	CASSFDRGRSTDTQYF	TGTGCCAGCAGCTTCGACAGGGGGCGTAGCACAGATACGCAGTATTTT
TRBD1	TRBV28	TRBJ1-6	once	CASSLLPGTVDNSPLHF	TGTGCCAGCAGTTTGCTTCCCGGGACAGTAGATAATTCACCCCTCCACTTT